This T cell receptor beta chain was sequenced during a study of cytomegalovirus exposure and HLA in healthy donors. Notes on this clone: The target antigen is unknown.

Trimming pared 6 bases from V and 2 bases from J, leaving 14 bases between. The CDR3 is 14 amino acids. CDR1 is KGHSH and CDR2 is LQKENI in the germline V gene. The PCR had 60 Vbeta and 13 Jbeta primers. Sequencing used immunoSEQ multiplex PCR; TCRdb keeps in-frame clones, though not all of them. Altogether around 200,000 clones are present, 80% to 85% being singletons, with the ten largest covering 6.3%. Study-level points and caveats: A few of the chains that were CMV-associated were confirmed in vitro to be specific for CMV antigens.

The TCR sequence derives from a man in his forties in good health and CMV-seropositive. The sequenced material came from PBMCs. The V and J genes are TRBV18 and TRBJ2-7, with D uncertain. DNA of the CDR3: TGTGCCAGCTCCCTATCAGGATCTGCCTACGAGCAGTACTTC. It yields the protein CASSLSGSAYEQYF. The whole variable domain, remainder taken from reference TRBV18 and TRBJ2-7, is NAGVMQNPRHLVRRRGQEARLRCSPMKGHSHVYWYRQLPEEGLKFMVYLQKENIIDESGMPKERFSAEFPKEGPSILRIQQVVRGDSAAYFCASSLSGSAYEQYFGPGTRLTVT.